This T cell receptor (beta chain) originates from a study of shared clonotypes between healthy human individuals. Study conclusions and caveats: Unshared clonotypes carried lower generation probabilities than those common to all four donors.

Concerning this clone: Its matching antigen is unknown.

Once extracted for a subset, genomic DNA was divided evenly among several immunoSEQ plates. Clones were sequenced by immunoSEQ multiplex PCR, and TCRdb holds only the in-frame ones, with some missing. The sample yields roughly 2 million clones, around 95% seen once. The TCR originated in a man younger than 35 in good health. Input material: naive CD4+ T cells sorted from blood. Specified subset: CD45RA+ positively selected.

CDR3 in DNA: TGTGCCAGCAGCGTTATGGGGACTTCCTACAATGAGCAGTTCTTC. Its translation is CASSVMGTSYNEQFF. The chain couples TRBV9 to TRBJ2-1, with a possible D match to TRBD2 (6 bases). The CDR3 length is 15 residues. Germline values: CDR1 SGDLS, CDR2 YYNGEE. V was trimmed by 2 bases and J by 1 base, leaving 10 bases between them.